Following are 27 T cell receptor beta chains from one sample sequenced in a study of blood T cell repertoires in COVID-19. TCRdb's table, derived via immunoSEQ multiplex PCR, lists solely in-frame clones and lacks some. Found here are about 440,000 clones, around 91% of them singletons; the top ten hold 0.55% to 0.75%. The sequenced sample consisted of PBMCs or T cells enriched from blood (not recorded which). The receptors come from a man in his late teens or twenties who had recovered from COVID-19.

The genes are TRBV9 and TRBJ1-2, with no clear D. The CDR3 sequence is 14 residues long. Germline V CDR1 and CDR2: SGDLS, YYNGEE. With 4 bases removed from V and 6 bases from J, the gap between germline ends came to 16 bases. The CDR3 nucleotides are TGTGCCAGCAGCCCCCGGGGAGGGAGGGATGGCTACACCTTC. Residues: CASSPRGGRDGYTF.

This clone was seen once. The chain couples TRBV28 to TRBJ1-5, with D possibly TRBD1 on 5 matching bases. The CDR3 extends over 14 amino acids. V lost 6 bases to trimming and J lost 7 bases, with 16 bases between them. Germline V gene lookup returns CDR1 MDHEN and CDR2 SYDVKM. DNA of the CDR3: TGTGCCAGCAGCCCCCCGGCCCGGGGGCAGCCCCAGCATTTT. Protein product: CASSPPARGQPQHF. Full variable domain (remainder filled in from reference TRBV28 and TRBJ1-5): DVKVTQSSRYLVKRTGEKVFLECVQDMDHENMFWYRQDPGLGLRLIYFSYDVKMKEKGDIPEGYSVSREKKERFSLILESASTNQTSMYLCASSPPARGQPQHFGDGTRLSIL.

The chain has TRBV6-4 and TRBJ2-1, with 9 bases lining up with TRBD1. Germline V gene sequence: CDR1 MRHNA, CDR2 SNTAGT. This CDR3 region has 14 residues. V dropped 4 bases and J dropped 5; count of bases not matched to a gene: 3. The CDR3 sequence: CASSGGQGDNEQFF. The CDR3 region has the DNA TGTGCCAGCAGTGGGGGACAGGGAGACAATGAGCAGTTCTTC.

The chain employs TRBV7-9 and TRBJ2-7; 9 bases agree with TRBD2. CDR3 length: 15 residues. V lost 5 bases, J lost 2 bases, and 7 bases stayed unmatched. The germline V gene has CDR1 SEHNR and CDR2 FQNEAQ (reference sequence). The CDR3 loop is CASSPLLAGAYEQYF. The CDR3 region has the DNA TGTGCCAGCAGCCCTTTGTTAGCGGGAGCCTACGAGCAGTACTTC.

This rearrangement joins TRBV7-9 to TRBJ2-6; D unresolved. This CDR3 comprises 16 residues. The germline CDR1 and CDR2 sequences are SEHNR and FQNEAQ (reference sequence). V lost 0 bases and J lost 2, with 8 bases in between. The CDR3 DNA follows: TGTGCCAGCAGCTTAGCTCAACAGCCTGGGGCCAACGTCCTGACTTTC. Translated: CASSLAQQPGANVLTF.

The chain carries TRBV5-1 and TRBJ2-3; TRBD2 might be the D (8 bases). Trimming removed 4 bases from V and 4 bases from J, with 25 bases in between. This CDR3 spans 18 amino acids. Per germline, CDR1 SGHRS and CDR2 YFSETQ. The CDR3: CASSRTGGSGSRADTQYF. The DNA of the CDR3 is TGCGCCAGCAGCAGGACAGGTGGGAGCGGGAGTAGGGCAGATACGCAGTATTTT.

This clone came up once. This rearrangement joins TRBV7-9 to TRBJ2-3, with unresolved D. The germline V and J ends were trimmed by 1 base and 0 bases, with 8 bases remaining between them. CDR1 SEHNR and CDR2 FQNEAQ come from the germline V gene (reference sequence). The CDR3 length is 15 residues. CDR3 sequence reads: CASSLGVTSTDTQYF. CDR3 sequence (DNA): TGTGCCAGCAGCTTAGGAGTGACTAGCACAGATACGCAGTATTTT.

This chain connects TRBV9 to TRBJ2-7; TRBD2 matches at 7 bases. V lost 0 bases and J lost 7; bases outside the gene matches: 7. Germline values: CDR1 SGDLS, CDR2 YYNGEE. The CDR3 loop spans 14 amino acids. CDR3 coding DNA: TGTGCCAGCAGCGTAGGCGGCAGCGGGACGGAGCAGTACTTC. The encoded protein is CASSVGGSGTEQYF.

This chain links TRBV7-6 with TRBJ1-2; D is possibly TRBD1 (5 bases). Trimming cost V 1 base and J 2 bases, with 11 bases left between them. Germline V gene data show CDR1 as SGHVS and CDR2 as FNYEAQ. This CDR3 contains 15 residues. In DNA, the CDR3 is TGTGCCAGCAGCTTAGAAACAGGTTCCAACTATGGCTACACCTTC. This codes for CASSLETGSNYGYTF.

This clone was found once. The chain carries TRBV10-3 and TRBJ1-4; TRBD1 might be the D (6 bases). The CDR3 is made up of 15 amino acids. Germline loops: CDR1 ENHRY, CDR2 SYGVKD. The V and J ends lost 2 bases and 5 bases respectively, with 12 bases between them. CDR3 residues: CAISETGNGNEKLFF. DNA for the CDR3: TGTGCCATCAGTGAGACAGGGAACGGAAATGAAAAACTGTTTTTT.

The chain links TRBV24-1 to TRBJ2-5; D is undetermined. V lost 3 bases, J lost 1 base, and 8 bases lay in between. The CDR3 runs 14 residues. The germline V gene encodes CDR1 KGHDR and CDR2 SFDVKD. The CDR3 loop reads CATSDASGQETQYF. The CDR3 DNA is TGTGCCACCAGTGATGCTTCAGGCCAAGAGACCCAGTACTTC.

The chain recombines TRBV6-5 with TRBJ2-7, with D perhaps TRBD2 (5 bases). The CDR3 consists of 13 residues. CDR1 MNHEY and CDR2 SVGAGI come from the germline V gene. V lost 5 bases, J lost 3 bases, and 11 bases lay in between. The CDR3: CASSRGSHYEQYF. CDR3 nucleotides: TGTGCCAGCAGTCGGGGTTCCCACTACGAGCAGTACTTC.

The chain joins TRBV5-1 to TRBJ1-5; the D is unclear. CDR3 size: 16 residues. Germline lookup yields CDR1 SGHRS and CDR2 YFSETQ. The V end was cut by 1 base, the J end by 0 bases, with 11 bases between. CDR3 DNA sequence: TGCGCCAGCAGCTTGTCCGGGTCCGATAGCAATCAGCCCCAGCATTTT. Protein product: CASSLSGSDSNQPQHF.

The chain is built from TRBV18 and TRBJ1-3, with no clear D. The CDR3 has 15 residues. Deletions cut 4 bases from V and 5 bases from J, with 15 bases between. Germline V CDR1 and CDR2: KGHSH, LQKENI. CDR3 residues: CASSHLPGDRNTIYF. In nucleotides, the CDR3 is TGTGCCAGCTCACACCTACCGGGAGATAGAAACACCATATATTTT.

The V and J genes are TRBV19 and TRBJ2-5; 10 bases agree with TRBD2. The CDR3 runs 16 residues. The trim removed 4 bases at V and 0 bases at J, leaving 5 bases unmatched. CDR1 LNHDA and CDR2 SQIVND come from the germline V gene (reference sequence). The CDR3 loop is CASSRRLAGDQETQYF. The CDR3 DNA reads TGTGCCAGTAGTAGGAGACTAGCGGGCGACCAAGAGACCCAGTACTTC.

V and J are TRBV30 and TRBJ1-2; 10 nucleotides match TRBD1. This CDR3 is built from 16 residues. CDR1 and CDR2 (germline): GTSNPN, SVGIG (reference sequence). V dropped 7 bases and J dropped 4; count of bases not matched to a gene: 15. CDR3: CAFDRGQGYLGYGYTF. CDR3 coding DNA: TGTGCCTTCGACCGGGGACAGGGGTATTTGGGCTATGGCTACACCTTC.

A single count supports this clone. This chain uses TRBV9 with TRBJ1-2; 9 nucleotides align to TRBD1. With 4 bases clipped from V and 6 bases from J, the junction kept 13 bases outside the gene matches. Germline lookup yields CDR1 SGDLS and CDR2 YYNGEE. The length of the CDR3 is 16 residues. CDR3 loop: CASSSLNRGLTDGYTF. The CDR3 bases are TGTGCCAGCAGCTCTCTCAACAGGGGGCTCACGGATGGCTACACCTTC.

This clone was counted a single time. The chain uses TRBV5-1 and TRBJ2-1; no reliable D call. CDR3 length equals 14 residues. The germline V gene encodes CDR1 SGHRS and CDR2 YFSETQ. V was trimmed by 2 bases and J by 5 bases, leaving 11 bases between them. The CDR3 is CASSFMAENNEQFF. The CDR3, as DNA: TGCGCCAGCAGCTTCATGGCGGAAAACAATGAGCAGTTCTTC.

This chain links TRBV5-1 with TRBJ2-1; D remains ambiguous. Germline-derived CDR1 and CDR2 are SGHRS and YFSETQ. There are 12 residues in the CDR3. Trimming took 0 bases from V and 7 from J, leaving 5 bases between them. This CDR3 is CASSLVRNEQFF. The CDR3 DNA sequence: TGCGCCAGCAGCTTGGTTCGGAATGAGCAGTTCTTC. Filled out from reference TRBV5-1 and TRBJ2-1, the complete variable domain reads KAGVTQTPRYLIKTRGQQVTLSCSPISGHRSVSWYQQTPGQGLQFLFEYFSETQRNKGNFPGRFSGRQFSNSRSEMNVSTLELGDSALYLCASSLVRNEQFFGPGTRLTVL.

The rearrangement uses TRBV9 and TRBJ2-3; 10 nucleotides align to TRBD2. Germline CDR1 and CDR2: SGDLS and YYNGEE. Germline trimming cut 3 bases from V and 3 bases from J; bases unmatched to any gene: 4. The CDR3 contains 15 residues. The CDR3 sequence is CASSALAGGTDTQYF. CDR3 nucleotide sequence: TGTGCCAGCAGCGCATTAGCGGGGGGAACAGATACGCAGTATTTT.

The chain is built from TRBV10-2 and TRBJ1-2; 9 bases line up with TRBD1. This CDR3 comprises 15 residues. Trimming cost V 3 bases and J 4 bases; bases outside gene matches: 6. Germline values: CDR1 WSHSY, CDR2 SAAADI. Here the CDR3 reads CASSEPGQGFYGYTF. In DNA form, the CDR3 reads TGCGCCAGCAGTGAACCGGGACAGGGTTTCTATGGCTACACCTTC.

The chain uses TRBV12-3 or TRBV12-4 and TRBJ2-2; 7 bases fit TRBD2. V lost 8 bases to trimming and J lost 2 bases; unmatched junction nucleotides: 2. This CDR3 region has 13 residues. This chain's CDR3 is CASGRANTGELFF. The CDR3 nucleotides are TGTGCCAGCGGGAGGGCCAACACCGGGGAGCTGTTTTTT.

V usage is TRBV18 and J usage is TRBJ2-7, with D possibly TRBD2 on 5 matching bases. Looked up from germline, CDR1 is KGHSH and CDR2 is LQKENI. V was clipped by 4 bases and J by 2 bases, with 12 bases between them. The CDR3 runs to 14 residues. The CDR3 reads CASSLGLDAYEQYF. CDR3 nucleotides: TGTGCCAGCTCACTAGGACTCGACGCCTACGAGCAGTACTTC.

J is TRBJ1-2 and V is TRBV29-1, with D hard to call. CDR1 and CDR2 (germline): SQVTM, ANQGSEA. Trimming pared 4 bases from V and 6 bases from J, leaving 9 bases between. CDR3 length: 11 residues. This CDR3 reads CSVGSSNGYTF. CDR3 DNA sequence: TGCAGCGTTGGTAGCAGCAATGGCTACACCTTC.

The chain combines TRBV5-1 with TRBJ2-7; 7 bases are shared with TRBD1. CDR3 length: 13 amino acids. Germline trimming cut 4 bases from V and 3 bases from J; bases unmatched to any gene: 4. The germline V gene has CDR1 SGHRS and CDR2 YFSETQ. The CDR3 region is CASSQGQYYEQYF. The CDR3, as DNA: TGCGCCAGCAGCCAGGGACAGTACTACGAGCAGTACTTC.

This clone was recorded once. CDR3: CAISAGGGNQPQHF. The DNA for the CDR3 is TGTGCCATCAGTGCCGGGGGGGGCAATCAGCCCCAGCATTTT. The chain recombines TRBV10-3 with TRBJ1-5; weak D call: TRBD1 (5 bases). The germline CDR1 and CDR2 sequences are ENHRY and SYGVKD. Trimming took 4 bases from V and 2 from J, leaving 9 bases between them. The CDR3 length is 14 residues.

The rearrangement uses TRBV2 and TRBJ2-1, with 7 positions matching TRBD1. Germline CDR1 reads SNHLY; CDR2 reads FYNNEI. Trimming at V came to 5 bases and at J to 4 bases, leaving 11 bases not matched to a gene. The CDR3 runs 16 residues. CDR3 protein: CASSQQGPPSYNEQFF. The CDR3 bases are TGTGCCAGCAGTCAACAGGGGCCACCCTCATACAATGAGCAGTTCTTC. The full variable domain, with the rest looked up from reference TRBV2 and TRBJ2-1, is EPEVTQTPSHQVTQMGQEVILRCVPISNHLYFYWYRQILGQKVEFLVSFYNNEISEKSEIFDDQFSVERPDGSNFTLKIRSTKLEDSAMYFCASSQQGPPSYNEQFFGPGTRLTVL.